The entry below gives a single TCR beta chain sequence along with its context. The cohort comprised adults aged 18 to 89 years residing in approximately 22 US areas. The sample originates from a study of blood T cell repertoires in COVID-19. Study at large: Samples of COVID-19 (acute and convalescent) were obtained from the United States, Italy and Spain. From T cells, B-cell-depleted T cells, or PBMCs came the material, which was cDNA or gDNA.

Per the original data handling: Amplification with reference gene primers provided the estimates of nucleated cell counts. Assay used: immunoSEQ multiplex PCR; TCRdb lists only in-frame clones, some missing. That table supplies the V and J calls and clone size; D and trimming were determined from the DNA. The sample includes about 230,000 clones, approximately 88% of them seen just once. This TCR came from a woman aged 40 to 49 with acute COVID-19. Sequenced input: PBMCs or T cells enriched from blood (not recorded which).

The CDR3 coding sequence is TGTGCCAGCAGTGTTACTGGGGTATGGACTATTGAAGCTTTCTTT. It encodes CASSVTGVWTIEAFF. The chain combines TRBV27 with TRBJ1-1; D remains unclear. Per germline, CDR1 MNHEY and CDR2 SMNVEV (reference sequence). This CDR3 is built from 15 residues. The germline V and J ends were trimmed by 5 bases and 7 bases, with 20 bases remaining between them.